This TCR beta chain was sequenced for a study of T cell changes during pregnancy in multiple sclerosis. TCRdb keeps only in-frame clones here, not all; method: immunoSEQ multiplex PCR. The sample shows 95,000 to 100,000 clones, 92% of them seen only once. Between the trimmed V and J ends, which lost 3 bases and 5 bases, there was a span of 32 bases. Germline CDR1 KGHSH, CDR2 LQKENI. This CDR3 has 21 residues. The source of this sequence is a female donor in good health, enrolled as a control in a pregnancy study. V is TRBV18 and J is TRBJ2-1; maybe TRBD1 (6 bases). The sample was peripheral blood, taken after pregnancy. The CDR3 here is CASSPLNQGRYRDTGNNEQFF. The DNA for the CDR3 is TGTGCCAGCTCACCCTTAAACCAGGGCAGATACCGGGACACCGGTAACAATGAGCAGTTCTTC. The full variable domain, rest sourced from reference TRBV18 and TRBJ2-1, is NAGVMQNPRHLVRRRGQEARLRCSPMKGHSHVYWYRQLPEEGLKFMVYLQKENIIDESGMPKERFSAEFPKEGPSILRIQQVVRGDSAAYFCASSPLNQGRYRDTGNNEQFFGPGTRLTVL.